Described below is a single TCR beta chain sequence and its context. In the original analysis: Estimated nucleated cell counts came from reference gene primer amplification. Clones were sequenced by immunoSEQ multiplex PCR, and TCRdb holds only the in-frame ones, with some missing. V, J and clone size were drawn from that table, and D and trimming were deduced from the DNA. The table has roughly 150,000 clones, roughly 84% seen once. These data originate in a study of blood T cell repertoires in COVID-19. Study details: Material from acute and convalescent COVID-19 was sourced from the United States, Italy and Spain. T cells, B-cell-depleted T cells, or PBMCs supplied cDNA or gDNA.

With 1 base clipped from V and 4 bases from J, the junction kept 6 bases outside the gene matches. There are 16 residues in the CDR3. From germline, CDR1 is LGHNA and CDR2 YSLEER. Source material: peripheral blood. The chain combines TRBV4-3 with TRBJ1-5, with 8 bases identical to TRBD1. The receptor was isolated from a woman aged 45-60 years with acute or convalescent COVID-19. CDR3 DNA sequence: TGCGCCAGCAGCCAAGCGTGGACAGGGCCAAATCAGCCCCAGCATTTT. Translated, it gives CASSQAWTGPNQPQHF.